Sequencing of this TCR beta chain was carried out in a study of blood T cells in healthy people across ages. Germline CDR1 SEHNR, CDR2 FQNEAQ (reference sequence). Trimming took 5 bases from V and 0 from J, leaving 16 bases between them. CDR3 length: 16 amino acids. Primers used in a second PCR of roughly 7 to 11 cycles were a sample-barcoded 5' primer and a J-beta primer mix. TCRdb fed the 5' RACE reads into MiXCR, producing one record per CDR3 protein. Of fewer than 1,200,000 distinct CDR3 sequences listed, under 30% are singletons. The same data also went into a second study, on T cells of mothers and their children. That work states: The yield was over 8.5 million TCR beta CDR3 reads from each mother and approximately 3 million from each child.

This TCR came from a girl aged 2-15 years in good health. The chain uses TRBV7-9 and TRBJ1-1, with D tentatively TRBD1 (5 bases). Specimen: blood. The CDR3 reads CASSKGYPGMNTEAFF. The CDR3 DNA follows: TGTGCCAGCAGCAAGGGGTACCCGGGAATGAACACTGAAGCTTTCTTT. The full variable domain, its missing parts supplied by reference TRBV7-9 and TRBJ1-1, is DTGVSQNPRHKITKRGQNVTFRCDPISEHNRLYWYRQTLGQGPEFLTYFQNEAQLEKSRLLSDRFSAERPKGSFSTLEIQRTEQGDSAMYLCASSKGYPGMNTEAFFGQGTRLTVV.